This T cell receptor (beta chain) is from a study of graft-versus-host responses after intestinal transplantation (dated by TCRdb to about 2021). Notes on the research overall: The transplants that recipients got were multivisceral, liver-intestinal, or isolated intestinal. A cohort of some 24 intestinal transplant recipients, including one retransplant, was enrolled, and 3 patients lacking pretransplant specimens were excluded. Alloreactive clones were identified by sequencing pre-transplant mixed lymphocyte reaction products and comparing them with unstimulated pre-transplant donor and recipient T cells. Graft-versus-host and host-versus-graft alloreactive T cell clones were tracked in the graft, circulation and bone marrow after intestinal transplantation using bulk TCR-beta CDR3 sequencing. Instead of going to the commercial service, samples from a few later patients were sequenced in-house on an Illumina MiSeq and processed with MiXCR. A peak of at least 4% donor T cells among recipient peripheral blood mononuclear cells was the definition used for donor T cell macrochimerism. All recipients received anti-thymocyte globulin induction followed by maintenance tacrolimus and steroids for around three years. Study-wide conclusions, independent of this receptor: The relatively low number and heterogeneity of intestinal transplant patients limited the conclusions. GvH clones were detected in recipient bone marrow, and some appeared earlier in ileal mucosa or blood, consistent with an intestinal mucosal origin. Early after transplant, peak levels of circulating GvH clones were associated with declines in HvG clones. In patients with donor T cell macrochimerism, the allografts had high GvH to HvG T cell clonal ratios.

In light of the paper, this sample's time point label describes: cells obtained before transplantation from donor or recipient. CD3+CD4+ and CD3+CD8+ populations were FACS-sorted from unstimulated pre-transplant donor and recipient cells taken from spleen or lymph nodes. The CDR3 has 16 amino acids, counting the end cysteine and phenylalanine. Only the CDR3 DNA is retained, 48 bases long and in frame from the first base. The germline V gene (reference sequence) specifies SEHNR as CDR1 and FQNEAQ as CDR2. Deletion took 4 bases off V and 2 bases off J, with a span of 17 bases between the germline ends. The library came from the immunoSEQ multiplex PCR assay. For most patients, genomic DNA was isolated with the Qiagen DNeasy Blood and Tissue Kit and shipped frozen to Adaptive Biotechnologies for TCR sequencing. For most patients, genomic DNA was subjected to high-throughput TCR-beta CDR3 sequencing by Adaptive Biotechnologies. The paper's processing steps were these. TCR sequencing data were retrieved from Adaptive's ImmunoSEQ software for about 17 patients, whereas three other patients were processed with MiXCR and VDJtools. To correct CD4 versus CD8 sorting errors, sequences present in both subsets at a frequency ratio below 5:1 were removed. Because the origin of CDR3 nucleotide sequences shared between donor and recipient could not be assigned, those sequences were removed. To be classed as alloreactive, a clone needed at least 2-fold expansion over unstimulated cells and a minimum CFSE-low frequency of 0.002% (template counts) or 0.001% (read counts). Clones were considered mappable if detected in sequenced pre-transplant spleen, lymph node, or MLR CFSE-low populations of the donor or recipient. The cumulative frequency of alloreactive clones was calculated as a percentage of all sequences, weighted by copy number. As stored in TCRdb, this immuneACCESS dataset retains in-frame rearrangements with V and J assigned. A fraction of the clones does not appear; measured against another copy, unresolved V genes explain less than half of the discrepancy, and the remainder lacks a known reason. V, J and clone size reflect that table, while D and trimming were determined from the DNA. The sample table holds tens of thousands of clones, of which around 90% were seen once. Around 4% of the sample is in the top ten clones.

As for this clone: Its antigen is currently not known. No much larger clone exists at a distance of one base, and base qualities are not known.

This sequence was found in a human donor who was the organ donor for an intestinal transplant. The source material was unstimulated CD8+ T cells sorted from spleen or lymph node cells, sampled before transplant. The receptor chain draws on TRBV7-9 and TRBJ1-2; a weak D assignment points to TRBD1 (6 bases agree). The CDR3 here reads CASSSPDRPDNYGYTF. The bases read TGTGCCAGCAGCTCCCCTGACAGGCCCGACAACTATGGCTACACCTTC.